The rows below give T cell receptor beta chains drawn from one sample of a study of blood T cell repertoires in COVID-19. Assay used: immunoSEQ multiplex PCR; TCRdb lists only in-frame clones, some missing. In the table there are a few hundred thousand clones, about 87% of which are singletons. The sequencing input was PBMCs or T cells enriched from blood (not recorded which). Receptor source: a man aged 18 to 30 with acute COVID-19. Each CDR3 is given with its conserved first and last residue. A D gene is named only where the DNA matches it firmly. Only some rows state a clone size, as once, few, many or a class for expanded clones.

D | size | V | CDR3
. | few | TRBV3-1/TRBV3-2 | CASSQGAGYYEQYF
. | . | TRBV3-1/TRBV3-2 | CARPGNTRAFF
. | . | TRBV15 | CATEGSSTDTQYF
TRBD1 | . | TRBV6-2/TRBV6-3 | CASSFTGDGSYEQYF
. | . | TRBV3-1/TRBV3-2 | CASSGWDTSVSNYGYTF
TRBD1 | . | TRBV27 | CASTQGVSGELFF
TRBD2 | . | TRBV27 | CASSPAGGPGEQFF
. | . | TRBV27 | CASSLTGSEQYF
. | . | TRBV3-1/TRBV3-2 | CASTLLASADGEQFF
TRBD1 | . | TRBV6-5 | CASSPGQGSYTF